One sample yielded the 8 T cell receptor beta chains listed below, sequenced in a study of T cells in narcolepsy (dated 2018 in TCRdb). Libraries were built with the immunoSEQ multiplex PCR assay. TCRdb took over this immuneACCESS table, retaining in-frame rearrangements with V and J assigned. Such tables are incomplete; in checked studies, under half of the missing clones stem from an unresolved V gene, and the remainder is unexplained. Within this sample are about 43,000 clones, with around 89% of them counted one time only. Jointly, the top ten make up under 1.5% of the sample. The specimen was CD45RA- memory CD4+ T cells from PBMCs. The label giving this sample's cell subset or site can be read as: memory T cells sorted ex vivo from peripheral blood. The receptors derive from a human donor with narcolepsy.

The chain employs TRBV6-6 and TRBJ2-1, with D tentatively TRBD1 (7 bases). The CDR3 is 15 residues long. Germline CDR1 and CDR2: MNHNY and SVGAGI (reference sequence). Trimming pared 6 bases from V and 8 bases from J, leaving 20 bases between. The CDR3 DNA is TGTGCCAGCAGCCGAGGAGGGGGCTTACATTATGAGCAGTTCTTC. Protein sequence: CASSRGGGLHYEQFF.

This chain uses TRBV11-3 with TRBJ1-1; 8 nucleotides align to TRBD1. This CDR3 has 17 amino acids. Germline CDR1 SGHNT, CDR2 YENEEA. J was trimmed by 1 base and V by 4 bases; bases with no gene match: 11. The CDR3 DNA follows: TGTGCCAGCAGCTCAGGAGGGCAGGGGGCGAGGAACACTGAAGCTTTCTTT. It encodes CASSSGGQGARNTEAFF.

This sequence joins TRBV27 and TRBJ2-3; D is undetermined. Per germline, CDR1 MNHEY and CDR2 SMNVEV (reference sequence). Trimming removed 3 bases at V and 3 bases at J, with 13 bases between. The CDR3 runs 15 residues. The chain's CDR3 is CASSFGGVKTDTQYF. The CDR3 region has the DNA TGTGCCAGCAGTTTTGGTGGGGTAAAAACAGATACGCAGTATTTT.

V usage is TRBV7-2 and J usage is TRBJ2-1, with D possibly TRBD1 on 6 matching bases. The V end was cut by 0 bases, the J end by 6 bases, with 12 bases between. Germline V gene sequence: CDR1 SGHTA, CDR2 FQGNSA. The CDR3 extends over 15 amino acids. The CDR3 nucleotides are TGTGCCAGCAGCTTAGCCGCAGGGGCTACCAATGAGCAGTTCTTC. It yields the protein CASSLAAGATNEQFF.

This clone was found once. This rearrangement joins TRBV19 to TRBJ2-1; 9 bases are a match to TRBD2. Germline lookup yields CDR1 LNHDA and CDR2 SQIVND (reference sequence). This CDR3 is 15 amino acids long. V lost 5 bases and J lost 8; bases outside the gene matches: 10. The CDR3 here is CASSSVAGVTDEQFF. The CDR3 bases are TGTGCCAGTAGTTCGGTAGCGGGAGTGACGGATGAGCAGTTCTTC.

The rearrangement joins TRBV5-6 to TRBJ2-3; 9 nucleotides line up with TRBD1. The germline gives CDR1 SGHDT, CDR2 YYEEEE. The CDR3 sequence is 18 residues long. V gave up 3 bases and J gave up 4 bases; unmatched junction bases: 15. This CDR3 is CASSSEGGTGIFADTQYF. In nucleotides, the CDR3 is TGTGCCAGCAGCTCCGAAGGAGGGACAGGGATATTCGCAGATACGCAGTATTTT.

For the CDR3, the DNA is TGTGCCAGTAGTACGACAGGACGAACAGATACGCAGTATTTT. Translation gives CASSTTGRTDTQYF. The V call is TRBV19, the J call TRBJ2-3; D perhaps matches TRBD1 (6 bases). Per the germline V gene, CDR1 is LNHDA and CDR2 is SQIVND (reference sequence). The CDR3 spans 14 residues. The V gene lost 4 bases and the J gene lost 3 bases, with 11 bases spanning the gap.

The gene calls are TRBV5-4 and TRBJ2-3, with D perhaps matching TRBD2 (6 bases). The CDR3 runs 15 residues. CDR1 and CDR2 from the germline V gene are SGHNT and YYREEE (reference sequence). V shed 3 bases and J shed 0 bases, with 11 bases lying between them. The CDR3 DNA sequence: TGTGCCAGCAGCTCCCGGGACTTCAGCACAGATACGCAGTATTTT. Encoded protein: CASSSRDFSTDTQYF.